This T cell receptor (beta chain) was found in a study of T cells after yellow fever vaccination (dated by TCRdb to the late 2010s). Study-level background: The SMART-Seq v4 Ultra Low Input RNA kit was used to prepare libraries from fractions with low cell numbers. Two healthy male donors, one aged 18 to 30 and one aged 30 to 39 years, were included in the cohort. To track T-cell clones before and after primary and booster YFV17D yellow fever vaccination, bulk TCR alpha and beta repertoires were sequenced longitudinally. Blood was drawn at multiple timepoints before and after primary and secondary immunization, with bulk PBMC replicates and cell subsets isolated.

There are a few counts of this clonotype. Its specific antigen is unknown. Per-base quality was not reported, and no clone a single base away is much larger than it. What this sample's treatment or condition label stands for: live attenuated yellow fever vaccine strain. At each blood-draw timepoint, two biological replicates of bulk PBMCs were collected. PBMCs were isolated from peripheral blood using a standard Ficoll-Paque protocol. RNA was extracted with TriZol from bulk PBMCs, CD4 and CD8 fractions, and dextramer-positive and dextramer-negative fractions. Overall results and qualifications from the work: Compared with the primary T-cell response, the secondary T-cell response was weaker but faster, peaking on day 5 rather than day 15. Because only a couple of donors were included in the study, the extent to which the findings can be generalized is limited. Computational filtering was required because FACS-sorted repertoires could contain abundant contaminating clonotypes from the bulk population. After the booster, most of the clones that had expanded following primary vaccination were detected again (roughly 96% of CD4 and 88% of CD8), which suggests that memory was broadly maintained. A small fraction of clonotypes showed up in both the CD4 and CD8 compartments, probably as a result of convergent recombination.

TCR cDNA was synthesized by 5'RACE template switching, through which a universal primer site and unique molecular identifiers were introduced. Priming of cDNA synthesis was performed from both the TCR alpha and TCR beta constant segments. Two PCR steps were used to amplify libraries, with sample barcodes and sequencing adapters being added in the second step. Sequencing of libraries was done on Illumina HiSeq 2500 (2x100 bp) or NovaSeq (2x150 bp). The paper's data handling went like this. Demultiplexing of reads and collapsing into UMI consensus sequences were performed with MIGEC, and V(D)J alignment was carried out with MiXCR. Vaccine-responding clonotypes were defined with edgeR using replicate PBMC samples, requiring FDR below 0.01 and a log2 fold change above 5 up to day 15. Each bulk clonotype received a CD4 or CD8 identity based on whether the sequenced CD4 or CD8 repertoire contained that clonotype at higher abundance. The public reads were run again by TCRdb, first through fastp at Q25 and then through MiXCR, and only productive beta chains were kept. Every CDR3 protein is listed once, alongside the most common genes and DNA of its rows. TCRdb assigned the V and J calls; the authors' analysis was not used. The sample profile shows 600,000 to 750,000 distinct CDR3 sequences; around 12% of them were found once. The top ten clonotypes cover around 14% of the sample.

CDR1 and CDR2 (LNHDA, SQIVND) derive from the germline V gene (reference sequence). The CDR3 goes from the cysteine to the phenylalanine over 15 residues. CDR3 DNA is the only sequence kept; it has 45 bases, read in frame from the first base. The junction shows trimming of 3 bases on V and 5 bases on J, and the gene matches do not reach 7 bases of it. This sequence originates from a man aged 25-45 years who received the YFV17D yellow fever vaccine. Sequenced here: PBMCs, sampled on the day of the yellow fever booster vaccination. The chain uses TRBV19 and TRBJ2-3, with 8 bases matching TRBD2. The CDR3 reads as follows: CASSIGPAGGDTQYF. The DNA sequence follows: TGTGCCAGTAGTATTGGTCCGGCGGGAGGAGATACGCAGTATTTT.